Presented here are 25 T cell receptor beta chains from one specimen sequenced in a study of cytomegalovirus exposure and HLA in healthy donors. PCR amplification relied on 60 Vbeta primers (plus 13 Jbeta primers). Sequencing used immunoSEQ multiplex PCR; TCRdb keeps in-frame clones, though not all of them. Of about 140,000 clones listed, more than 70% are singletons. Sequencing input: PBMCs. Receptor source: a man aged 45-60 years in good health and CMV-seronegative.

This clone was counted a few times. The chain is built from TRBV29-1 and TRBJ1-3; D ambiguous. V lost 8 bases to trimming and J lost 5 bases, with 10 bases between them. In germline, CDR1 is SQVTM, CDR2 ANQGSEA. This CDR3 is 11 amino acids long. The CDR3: CSSEERNTIYF. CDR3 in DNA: TGCAGCTCCGAGGAAAGAAACACCATATATTTT.

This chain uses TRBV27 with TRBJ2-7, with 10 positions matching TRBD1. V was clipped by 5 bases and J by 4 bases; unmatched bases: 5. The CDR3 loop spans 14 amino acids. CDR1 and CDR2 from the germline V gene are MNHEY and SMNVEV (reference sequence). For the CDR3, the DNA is TGTGCCAGCAGTCCGTGGGACAGGGGTTACGAGCAGTACTTC. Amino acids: CASSPWDRGYEQYF.

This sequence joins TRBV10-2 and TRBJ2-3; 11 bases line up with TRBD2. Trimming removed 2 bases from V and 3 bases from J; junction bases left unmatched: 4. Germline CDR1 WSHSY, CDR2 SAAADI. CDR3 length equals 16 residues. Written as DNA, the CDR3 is TGCGCCAGCAGTGAGACTAGCGGGAGAGTAACAGATACGCAGTATTTT. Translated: CASSETSGRVTDTQYF.

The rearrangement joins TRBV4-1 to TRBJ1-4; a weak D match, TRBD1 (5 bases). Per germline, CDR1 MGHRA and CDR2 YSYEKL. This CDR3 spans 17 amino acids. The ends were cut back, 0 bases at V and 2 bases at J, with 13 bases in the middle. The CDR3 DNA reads TGCGCCAGCAGCCAAGATGCCAGGGTGGTCACTAATGAAAAACTGTTTTTT. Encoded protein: CASSQDARVVTNEKLFF.

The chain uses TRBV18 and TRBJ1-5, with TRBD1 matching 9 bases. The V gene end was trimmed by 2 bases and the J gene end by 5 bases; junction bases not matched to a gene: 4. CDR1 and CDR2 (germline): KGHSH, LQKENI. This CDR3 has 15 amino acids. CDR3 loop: CASSPLGQGDQPQHF. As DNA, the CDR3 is TGTGCCAGCTCACCATTGGGACAGGGTGATCAGCCCCAGCATTTT.

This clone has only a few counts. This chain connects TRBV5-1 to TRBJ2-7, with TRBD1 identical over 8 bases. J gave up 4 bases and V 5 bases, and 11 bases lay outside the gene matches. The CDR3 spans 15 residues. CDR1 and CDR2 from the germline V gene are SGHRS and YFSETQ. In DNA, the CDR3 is TGCGCCAGCAGAGCCGGGACAGGAGTAAATTACGAGCAGTACTTC. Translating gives CASRAGTGVNYEQYF.

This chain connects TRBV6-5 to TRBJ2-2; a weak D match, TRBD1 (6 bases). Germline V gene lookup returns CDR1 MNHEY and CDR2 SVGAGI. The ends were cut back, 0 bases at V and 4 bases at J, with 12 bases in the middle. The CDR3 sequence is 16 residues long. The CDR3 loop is CASSYSTGIGTGELFF. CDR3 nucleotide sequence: TGTGCCAGCAGTTACTCCACAGGGATTGGCACCGGGGAGCTGTTTTTT.

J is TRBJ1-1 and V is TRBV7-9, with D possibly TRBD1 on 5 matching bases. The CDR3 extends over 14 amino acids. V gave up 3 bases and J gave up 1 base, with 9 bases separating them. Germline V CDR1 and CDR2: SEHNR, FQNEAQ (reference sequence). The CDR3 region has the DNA TGTGCCAGCAGCTTGAACGGGGGGAACACTGAAGCTTTCTTT. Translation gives CASSLNGGNTEAFF.

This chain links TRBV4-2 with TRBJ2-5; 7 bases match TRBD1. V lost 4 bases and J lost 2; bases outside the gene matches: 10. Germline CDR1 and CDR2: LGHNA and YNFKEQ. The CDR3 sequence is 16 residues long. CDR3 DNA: TGTGCCAGCAGCCTAGTGGGGACAGCCATACAAGAGACCCAGTACTTC. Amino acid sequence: CASSLVGTAIQETQYF.

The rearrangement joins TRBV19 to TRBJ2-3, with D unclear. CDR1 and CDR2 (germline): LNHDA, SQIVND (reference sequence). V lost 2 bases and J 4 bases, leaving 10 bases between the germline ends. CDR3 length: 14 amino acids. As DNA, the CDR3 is TGTGCCAGTAGTATAAACAAGCTAGCAGATACGCAGTATTTT. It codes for CASSINKLADTQYF.

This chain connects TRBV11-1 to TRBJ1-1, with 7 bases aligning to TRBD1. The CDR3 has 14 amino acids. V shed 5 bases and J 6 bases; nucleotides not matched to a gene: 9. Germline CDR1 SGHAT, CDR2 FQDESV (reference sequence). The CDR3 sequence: CASSHVYRGAEAFF. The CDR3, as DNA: TGTGCCAGCAGCCACGTTTACAGGGGCGCTGAAGCTTTCTTT.

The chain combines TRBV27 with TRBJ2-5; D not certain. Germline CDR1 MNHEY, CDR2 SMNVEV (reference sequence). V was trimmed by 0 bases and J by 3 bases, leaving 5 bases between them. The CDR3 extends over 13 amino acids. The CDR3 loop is CASSLSRKETQYF. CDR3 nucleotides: TGTGCCAGCAGTTTATCGCGTAAAGAGACCCAGTACTTC.

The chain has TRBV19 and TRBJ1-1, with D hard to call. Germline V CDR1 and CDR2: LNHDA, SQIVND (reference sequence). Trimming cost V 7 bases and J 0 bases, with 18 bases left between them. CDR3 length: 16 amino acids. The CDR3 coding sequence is TGTGCCAGTACCACGATTCGGAGGGAACTGAACACTGAAGCTTTCTTT. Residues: CASTTIRRELNTEAFF.

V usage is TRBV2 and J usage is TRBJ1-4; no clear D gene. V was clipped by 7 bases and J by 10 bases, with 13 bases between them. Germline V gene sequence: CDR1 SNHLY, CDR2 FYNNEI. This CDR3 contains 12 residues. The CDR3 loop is CASNAGKGKLFF. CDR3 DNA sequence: TGTGCCAGCAACGCCGGGAAGGGAAAACTGTTTTTT.

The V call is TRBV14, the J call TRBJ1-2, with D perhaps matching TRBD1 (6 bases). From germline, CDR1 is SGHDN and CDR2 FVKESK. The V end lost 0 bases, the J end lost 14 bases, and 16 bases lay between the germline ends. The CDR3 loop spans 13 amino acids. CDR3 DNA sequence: TGTGCCAGCAGCCAAGAAGGAGGGGGGGGTCGGACCTTC. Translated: CASSQEGGGGRTF.

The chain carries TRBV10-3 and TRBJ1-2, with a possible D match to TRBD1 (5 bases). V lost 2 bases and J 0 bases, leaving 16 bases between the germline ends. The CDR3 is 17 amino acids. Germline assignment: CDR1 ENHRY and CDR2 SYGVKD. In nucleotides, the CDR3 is TGTGCCATCAGTGAGGGATGGGGACTTTCGGCTAACTATGGCTACACCTTC. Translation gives CAISEGWGLSANYGYTF.

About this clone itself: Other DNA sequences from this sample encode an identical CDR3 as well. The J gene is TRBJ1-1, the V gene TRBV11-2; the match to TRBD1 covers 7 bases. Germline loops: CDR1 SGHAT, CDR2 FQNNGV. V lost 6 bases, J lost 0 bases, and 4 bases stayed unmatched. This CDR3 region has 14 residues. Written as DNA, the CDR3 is TGTGCCAGCAGTCCCGACAGGGTGAACACTGAAGCTTTCTTT. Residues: CASSPDRVNTEAFF.

CDR3 nucleotides: TGTGCCAGCAGCCAAGGCCCTCAGGGTTCCACTGAAGCTTTCTTT. Protein product: CASSQGPQGSTEAFF. The chain links TRBV4-2 to TRBJ1-1, with D maybe TRBD1 (5 bases). Germline CDR1 LGHNA, CDR2 YNFKEQ. The CDR3 is 15 amino acids. Trimming removed 1 base at V and 4 bases at J, with 13 bases between.

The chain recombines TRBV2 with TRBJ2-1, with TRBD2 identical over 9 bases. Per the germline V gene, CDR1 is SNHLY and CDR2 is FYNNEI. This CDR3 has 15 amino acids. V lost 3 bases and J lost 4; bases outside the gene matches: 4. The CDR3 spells CASSDSSGRYNEQFF. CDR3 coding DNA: TGTGCCAGCAGTGATTCCAGCGGGAGGTACAATGAGCAGTTCTTC.

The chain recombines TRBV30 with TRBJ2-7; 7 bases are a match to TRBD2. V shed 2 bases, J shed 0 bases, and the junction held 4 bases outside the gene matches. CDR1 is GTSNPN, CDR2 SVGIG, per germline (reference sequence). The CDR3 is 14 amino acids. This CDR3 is CAWSSGGGSYEQYF. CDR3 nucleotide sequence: TGTGCCTGGAGTTCGGGGGGTGGCTCCTACGAGCAGTACTTC.

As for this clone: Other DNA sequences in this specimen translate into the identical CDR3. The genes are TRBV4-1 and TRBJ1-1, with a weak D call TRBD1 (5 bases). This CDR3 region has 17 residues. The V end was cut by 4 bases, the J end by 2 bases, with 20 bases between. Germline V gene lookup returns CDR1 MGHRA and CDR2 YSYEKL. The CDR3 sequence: CASSLGGTRLRNTEAFF. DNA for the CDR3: TGCGCCAGCAGCCTAGGAGGGACGCGACTTCGCAACACTGAAGCTTTCTTT.

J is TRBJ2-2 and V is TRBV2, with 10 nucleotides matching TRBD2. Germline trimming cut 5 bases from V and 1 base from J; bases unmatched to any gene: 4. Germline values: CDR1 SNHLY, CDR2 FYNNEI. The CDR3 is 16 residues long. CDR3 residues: CASSPLAGGNTGELFF. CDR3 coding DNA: TGTGCCAGCAGTCCTTTAGCGGGGGGGAACACCGGGGAGCTGTTTTTT. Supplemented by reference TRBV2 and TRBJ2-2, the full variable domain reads EPEVTQTPSHQVTQMGQEVILRCVPISNHLYFYWYRQILGQKVEFLVSFYNNEISEKSEIFDDQFSVERPDGSNFTLKIRSTKLEDSAMYFCASSPLAGGNTGELFFGEGSRLTVL.

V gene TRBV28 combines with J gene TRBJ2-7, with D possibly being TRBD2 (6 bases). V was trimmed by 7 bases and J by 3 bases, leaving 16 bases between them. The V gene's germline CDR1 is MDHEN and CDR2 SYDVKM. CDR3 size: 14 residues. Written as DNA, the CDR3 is TGTGCCAGCACCCTTGGAGGGCAAGGCTACGAGCAGTACTTC. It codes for CASTLGGQGYEQYF.

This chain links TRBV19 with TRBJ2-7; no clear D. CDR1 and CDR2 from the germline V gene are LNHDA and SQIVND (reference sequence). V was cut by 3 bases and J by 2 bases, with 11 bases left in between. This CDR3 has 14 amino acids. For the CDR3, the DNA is TGTGCCAGTAGTATGAACGCAGCGACCTACGAGCAGTACTTC. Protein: CASSMNAATYEQYF.

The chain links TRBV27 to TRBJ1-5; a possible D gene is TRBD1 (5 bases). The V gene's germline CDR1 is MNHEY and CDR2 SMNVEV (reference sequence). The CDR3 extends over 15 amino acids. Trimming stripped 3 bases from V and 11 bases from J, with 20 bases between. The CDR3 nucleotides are TGTGCCAGCAGTTTCGGACCCGGCGTCGGACAAACCCAGCATTTT. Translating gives CASSFGPGVGQTQHF.